A single sample is the source of the 20 T cell receptor beta chains below, sequenced in a study of tissue T cells after allogeneic stem cell transplantation. Profiling relied on immunoSEQ multiplex PCR, and the TCRdb table lists in-frame clones only, not all of them. The table includes about 26,000 clones, 91% detected once. This specimen consisted of blood, obtained before transplantation. Receptor source: a male donor older than 55 who later had graft-versus-host disease after an allogeneic stem cell transplant.

The table lists this clone with a count of one. The J gene is TRBJ2-1, the V gene TRBV7-9, with D hard to call. Germline values: CDR1 SEHNR, CDR2 FQNEAQ (reference sequence). This CDR3 has 13 amino acids. V lost 2 bases to trimming and J lost 10 bases, with 12 bases between them. CDR3 amino acids: CASSLLVSQEQFF. In DNA form, the CDR3 reads TGTGCCAGCAGCTTATTGGTTAGCCAGGAGCAGTTCTTC.

J is TRBJ1-5 and V is TRBV21-1; TRBD1 was called by the table and not checked on the DNA. TRBV21-1 is termed a pseudogene. The CDR3 consists of 15 residues. CDR3 coding DNA: TGTGCCAGCAGCAAGCAGGGTTTGGGCAATCAGCCCCAGCATTTT. Encoded protein: CASSKQGLGNQPQHF.

CDR3 residues: CASSQVSGTEAFF. CDR3 nucleotide sequence: TGTGCCAGCAGCCAAGTTTCGGGGACAGAAGCTTTCTTT. The chain links TRBV3-1 (or the pseudogene TRBV3-2) to TRBJ1-1; maybe TRBD1 (6 bases). Trimming took 1 base from V and 8 from J, leaving 11 bases between them. This CDR3 has 13 residues. Per germline, CDR1 LGHDT and CDR2 YNNKEL (reference sequence).

The rearrangement links TRBV6-6 to TRBJ2-7; 7 bases are shared with TRBD1. Per the germline V gene, CDR1 is MNHNY and CDR2 is SVGAGI (reference sequence). V shed 5 bases, J shed 0 bases, and the junction held 7 bases outside the gene matches. The CDR3 length is 15 residues. The CDR3 loop is CASSNRGQRSYEQYF. CDR3 nucleotides: TGTGCCAGCAGTAATAGGGGACAGCGCTCCTACGAGCAGTACTTC.

The chain combines TRBV7-9 with TRBJ2-7; 11 nucleotides align to TRBD2. V lost 6 bases, J lost 3 bases, and 4 bases stayed unmatched. This CDR3 has 14 amino acids. Germline V gene sequence: CDR1 SEHNR, CDR2 FQNEAQ (reference sequence). The CDR3 loop reads CASRAGTSGYEQYF. The CDR3 DNA reads TGTGCCAGCAGGGCCGGGACTAGCGGCTACGAGCAGTACTTC. The complete variable domain, with remaining parts taken from reference TRBV7-9 and TRBJ2-7, reads DTGVSQNPRHKITKRGQNVTFRCDPISEHNRLYWYRQTLGQGPEFLTYFQNEAQLEKSRLLSDRFSAERPKGSFSTLEIQRTEQGDSAMYLCASRAGTSGYEQYFGPGTRLTVT.

This clone occurred a few times. The chain recombines TRBV6-1 with TRBJ2-7; 7 nucleotides match TRBD1. J gave up 2 bases and V 1 base, and 5 bases lay outside the gene matches. CDR1 MNHNS and CDR2 SASEGT come from the germline V gene. This CDR3 has 15 residues. The CDR3 DNA follows: TGTGCCAGCAGTGAAGGGGAGACAGGGACCTACGAGCAGTACTTC. Translated, it gives CASSEGETGTYEQYF.

V usage is TRBV25-1 and J usage is TRBJ2-7, with D possibly matching TRBD2 (6 bases). This CDR3 spans 15 amino acids. CDR1 is MGHDK and CDR2 is SYGVNS in the germline V gene. The V end was cut by 2 bases, the J end by 2 bases, with 13 bases between. The CDR3 sequence: CASSEGRTGTYEQYF. DNA for the CDR3: TGTGCCAGCAGTGAAGGGAGGACGGGTACCTACGAGCAGTACTTC.

This chain joins TRBV5-6 and TRBJ2-5; D is unclear. Trimming took off 0 bases at V and 4 bases at J, with 13 bases between the two ends. Germline values: CDR1 SGHDT, CDR2 YYEEEE. The CDR3 consists of 15 residues. The CDR3 DNA follows: TGTGCCAGCAGCTTGGCCGCCGGCGGCGTAGAGACCCAGTACTTC. This gives the protein CASSLAAGGVETQYF.

This chain links TRBV5-1 with TRBJ1-3; 7 bases line up with TRBD1. J lost 0 bases, V lost 0 bases, and 6 bases had no gene match. The CDR3 consists of 17 residues. In germline, CDR1 is SGHRS, CDR2 YFSETQ. CDR3 nucleotides: TGCGCCAGCAGCTTGGAGGGACAGCAGTACTCTGGAAACACCATATATTTT. Protein sequence: CASSLEGQQYSGNTIYF.

Concerning this clone itself: One end of the junction is discordant with germline, which a read error may explain. V usage is TRBV18 and J usage is TRBJ1-1; D call uncertain. The CDR3 has 14 amino acids. Germline V gene lookup returns CDR1 KGHSH and CDR2 LQKENI. This CDR3 reads CASSPRRGNSEAFF. CDR3 DNA: TGTGCCAGCTCACCTCGGCGGGGAAACAGTGAAGCTTTCTTT.

The gene calls are TRBV25-1 and TRBJ2-7; 9 bases align to TRBD2. The germline V gene encodes CDR1 MGHDK and CDR2 SYGVNS. CDR3 size: 16 residues. V lost 6 bases, J lost 0 bases, and 9 bases stayed unmatched. The CDR3 DNA reads as TGTGCCAGCAGCCTAGGGACTAGCCCAGACTCCTACGAGCAGTACTTC. Protein: CASSLGTSPDSYEQYF.

This clone turned up a few times. The chain links TRBV7-2 to TRBJ2-3; 9 bases align to TRBD2. V dropped 5 bases and J dropped 6; count of bases not matched to a gene: 18. The CDR3 covers 18 residues. Germline CDR1 SGHTA, CDR2 FQGNSA. Here the CDR3 reads CASSGGGGRARSRDTQYF. CDR3 DNA: TGTGCCAGCAGCGGGGGAGGCGGGAGGGCTCGTTCAAGGGATACGCAGTATTTT.

The table lists this clone with a count of one. CDR3 bases: TGTGCCACCAGTACACTCCACGGACAGGGGTCCCCTTTTGGGTACGAGCAGTACTTC. As protein: CATSTLHGQGSPFGYEQYF. J is TRBJ2-7 and V is TRBV24-1; 9 positions match TRBD1. This CDR3 has 19 amino acids. Germline V gives CDR1 KGHDR, CDR2 SFDVKD. The V and J ends lost 6 bases and 4 bases, in that order; junction bases with no gene match: 21.

The V call is TRBV6-5, the J call TRBJ1-6; D ambiguous. The CDR3 is made up of 15 amino acids. Germline-derived CDR1 and CDR2 are MNHEY and SVGAGI. V was cut by 8 bases and J by 0 bases, with 11 bases left in between. The CDR3 here is CASGPSSSYNSPLHF. The CDR3 coding sequence is TGTGCCAGCGGGCCATCGAGCTCCTATAATTCACCCCTCCACTTT.

The chain uses TRBV14 and TRBJ2-1, with D possibly TRBD1 on 6 matching bases. This CDR3 is 13 amino acids long. Trimming left V 5 bases short and J 8 bases short, with 13 bases between. Germline assignment: CDR1 SGHDN and CDR2 FVKESK. Here the CDR3 DNA reads TGTGCCAGCAGCATGGGGGCCAGGGATGAGCAGTTCTTC. This encodes CASSMGARDEQFF.

The rearrangement links TRBV6-2 or TRBV6-3 to TRBJ2-4; D is possibly TRBD2 (6 bases). Trimming left V 1 base short and J 0 bases short, with 16 bases between. The germline gives CDR1 MNHEY, CDR2 SVGEGT. The CDR3 spans 18 residues. CDR3 amino acids: CASSYYPPIAVAKNIQYF. The CDR3 DNA reads as TGTGCCAGCAGTTACTACCCTCCTATAGCGGTAGCCAAAAACATTCAGTACTTC.

The genes are TRBV28 and TRBJ2-7; D might be TRBD2 (6 bases). Germline assignment: CDR1 MDHEN and CDR2 SYDVKM. This CDR3 contains 14 residues. V lost 5 bases, J lost 2 bases, and 13 bases lay in between. CDR3 bases: TGTGCCAGCAGTGTTGGCGGGGTGACCTACGAGCAGTACTTC. Amino acid sequence: CASSVGGVTYEQYF.

V gene TRBV9 combines with J gene TRBJ1-3; no reliable D call. Germline loops: CDR1 SGDLS, CDR2 YYNGEE. The CDR3 has 12 amino acids. Trimming cost V 3 bases and J 4 bases, with 5 bases left between them. The CDR3 loop is CASSAQGNTIYF. As DNA, the CDR3 is TGTGCCAGCAGCGCACAGGGAAACACCATATATTTT.

The chain joins TRBV6-1 to TRBJ1-2; no reliable D call. CDR3 length: 14 amino acids. Germline V CDR1 and CDR2: MNHNS, SASEGT. Deletions cut 1 base from V and 5 bases from J, with 11 bases between. CDR3 coding DNA: TGTGCCAGCAGTGAAGGCGCCAGGCTTTATGGCTACACCTTC. It yields the protein CASSEGARLYGYTF.

The chain has TRBV4-1 and TRBJ2-1, with TRBD2 matching 8 bases. CDR3 length equals 15 residues. J gave up 5 bases and V 0 bases, and 3 bases lay outside the gene matches. Looked up from germline, CDR1 is MGHRA and CDR2 is YSYEKL. The CDR3 sequence: CASSQDTGGHNEQFF. DNA for the CDR3: TGCGCCAGCAGCCAAGATACGGGGGGGCACAATGAGCAGTTCTTC.